The source of this T cell receptor (beta chain) is a study of T cell repertoires in cytomegalovirus infection. The wider study: CMV epitopes in the study were HLA-C-restricted (recently identified) and HLA-B-restricted (well studied). Public signatures in TCR beta pointed to CMV infection and matching HLA type.

The length of the CDR3 is 16 residues. Study-level results: Dominant in the ex vivo response were TCR beta clonotypes restricted by HLA-C and specific for CMV. People with CMV and the relevant HLA were identified by cumulative public TCR beta family frequency.

MiXCR, applied by TCRdb to the reads, yields one record per CDR3 protein. Found here are roughly 730,000 distinct CDR3 sequences, around a third of them singletons; the top ten hold roughly 18%. Turning to this clonotype: What it recognizes is unknown. At one boundary the junction diverges from the germline segment, which might be a read error.

The sequencing used cultured PBMCs, collected from culture after CMV antigen stimulation. This TCR derives from a human donor in good health (CMV status not recorded). Some clones in this sample may be carry-over from other donors' samples. The chain is built from TRBV5-3 and TRBJ2-3, with 7 bases that match TRBD2. TRBV5-3 is noted as an ORF with a role that remains uncertain. CDR3 in DNA: TGTGCCAGCAGCTTCACCCGGGGGGTGAGCACAGATACGCAGTATTTT. Its protein product is CASSFTRGVSTDTQYF.